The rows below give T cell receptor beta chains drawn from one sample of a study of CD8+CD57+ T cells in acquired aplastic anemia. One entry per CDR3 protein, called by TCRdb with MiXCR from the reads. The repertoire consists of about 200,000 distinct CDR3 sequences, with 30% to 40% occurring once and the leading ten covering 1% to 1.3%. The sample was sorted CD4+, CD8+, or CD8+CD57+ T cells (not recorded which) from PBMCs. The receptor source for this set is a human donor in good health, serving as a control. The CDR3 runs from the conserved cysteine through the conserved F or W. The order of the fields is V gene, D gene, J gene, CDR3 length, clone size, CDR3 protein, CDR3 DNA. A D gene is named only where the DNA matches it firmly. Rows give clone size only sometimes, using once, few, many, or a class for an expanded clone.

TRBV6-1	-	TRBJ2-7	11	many	CASSEGYEQYF	TGTGCCAGCAGTGAAGGCTACGAGCAGTACTTC
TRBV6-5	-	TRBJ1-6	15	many	CASSYSRTGDIPLHF	TGTGCCAGCAGTTACTCTCGGACGGGTGATATTCCCCTCCACTTT
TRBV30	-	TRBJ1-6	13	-	CAWSEAGGSPLHF	TGTGCCTGGAGTGAGGCTGGGGGATCACCCCTCCACTTT
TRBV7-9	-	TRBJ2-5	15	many	CASLGGGDKKKTQYF	TGTGCCAGCTTAGGAGGCGGGGACAAGAAGAAGACCCAGTACTTC
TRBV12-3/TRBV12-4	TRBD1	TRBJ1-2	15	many	CASRYAGTVVYGYTF	TGTGCCAGCAGATATGCCGGGACAGTCGTCTATGGCTACACCTTC
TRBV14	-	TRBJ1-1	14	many	CASSQGALGTEAFF	TGTGCCAGCAGCCAAGGCGCACTAGGCACTGAAGCTTTCTTT
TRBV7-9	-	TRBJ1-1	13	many	CASSFSENTEAFF	TGTGCCAGCAGCTTCTCTGAGAACACTGAAGCTTTCTTT
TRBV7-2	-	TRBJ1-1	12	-	CASSPYMGEAFF	TGTGCCAGCAGCCCCTACATGGGAGAAGCTTTCTTT
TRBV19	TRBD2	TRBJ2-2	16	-	CASSTPTSANTGELFF	TGTGCCAGTAGTACCCCTACTAGCGCGAACACCGGGGAGCTGTTTTTT
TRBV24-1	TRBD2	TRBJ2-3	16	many	CATSEGLAGSIDTQYF	TGTGCCACCAGTGAAGGACTAGCGGGATCTATAGATACGCAGTATTTT
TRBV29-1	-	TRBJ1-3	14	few	CSVVGSPGSNTIYF	TGCAGCGTTGTAGGGTCTCCAGGGTCGAACACCATATATTTT
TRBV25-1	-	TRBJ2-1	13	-	CASSLIGTNEQFF	TGTGCCAGCAGTTTAATTGGCACCAATGAGCAGTTCTTC
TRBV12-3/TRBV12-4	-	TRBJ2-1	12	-	CASKRGNNEQFF	TGTGCCAGCAAAAGGGGGAACAATGAGCAGTTCTTC
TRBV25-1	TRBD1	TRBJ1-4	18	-	CASSRDRGQGGVNEKLFF	TGTGCCAGCAGCCGGGACAGGGGGCAAGGGGGCGTTAATGAAAAACTGTTTTTT
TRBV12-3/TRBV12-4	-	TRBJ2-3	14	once	CASSLMSSTDTQYF	TGTGCCAGCAGTTTAATGTCTTCCACAGATACGCAGTATTTT
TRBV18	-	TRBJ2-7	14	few	CASSLTVPSYEQYF	TGTGCCAGCTCACTAACAGTTCCCTCCTACGAGCAGTACTTC
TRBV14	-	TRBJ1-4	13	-	CASSRGQNEKLFF	TGTGCCAGCAGCCGAGGACAGAATGAAAAACTGTTTTTT
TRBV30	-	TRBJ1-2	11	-	CAWTGAGGYTF	TGTGCCTGGACGGGGGCGGGCGGCTACACCTTC
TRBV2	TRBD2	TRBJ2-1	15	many	CASSDGTSGGNEQFF	TGTGCCAGCAGTGACGGGACTAGCGGGGGCAATGAGCAGTTCTTC
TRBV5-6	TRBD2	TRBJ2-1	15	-	CASSLGGGLPNEQFF	TGTGCCAGCAGCTTGGGGGGGGGACTCCCCAATGAGCAGTTCTTC
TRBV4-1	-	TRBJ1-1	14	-	CASSHLGQNTEAFF	TGCGCCAGCAGCCATTTAGGACAAAACACTGAAGCTTTCTTT
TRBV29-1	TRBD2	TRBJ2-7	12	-	CSTSSGAYEQYF	TGCAGTACTTCTAGCGGGGCCTACGAGCAGTACTTC
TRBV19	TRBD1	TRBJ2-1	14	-	CASTKRDRVGEQFF	TGTGCCAGTACCAAGCGGGACAGGGTGGGTGAGCAGTTCTTC
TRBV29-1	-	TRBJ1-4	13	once	CSVQGNGNEKLFF	TGCAGCGTTCAAGGAAACGGAAATGAAAAACTGTTTTTT
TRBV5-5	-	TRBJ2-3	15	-	CASSFGPAQTDTQYF	TGTGCCAGCAGCTTCGGCCCGGCGCAGACAGATACGCAGTATTTT
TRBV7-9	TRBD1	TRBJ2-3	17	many	CASSGAGDRAFIDTQYF	TGTGCCAGCAGCGGCGCGGGGGACAGGGCTTTTATTGATACGCAGTATTTT
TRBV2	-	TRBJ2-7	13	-	CASSEFLAYEQYF	TGTGCCAGCAGTGAGTTTCTAGCCTACGAGCAGTACTTC
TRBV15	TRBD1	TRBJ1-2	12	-	CATSGGTVGYTF	TGTGCCACCAGCGGAGGGACAGTAGGCTACACCTTC
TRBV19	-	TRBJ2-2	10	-	CASSPGGLFF	TGTGCCAGTAGTCCCGGGGGGCTGTTTTTT
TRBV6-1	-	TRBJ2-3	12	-	CATKSAADTQCF	TGTGCCACTAAGTCGGCGGCGGATACGCAGTGTTTT
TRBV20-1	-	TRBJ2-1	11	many	CSAKGGREQFF	TGCAGTGCTAAAGGGGGTCGTGAGCAGTTCTTC
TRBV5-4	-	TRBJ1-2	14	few	CASSYGRGGYGYTF	TGTGCCAGCAGCTACGGACGGGGAGGATATGGCTACACCTTC
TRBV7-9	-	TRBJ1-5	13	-	CASSMVVRQPQHF	TGTGCCAGTAGTATGGTGGTTCGTCAGCCCCAGCATTTT
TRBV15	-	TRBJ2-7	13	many	CATSREAGYEQYF	TGTGCCACCAGCCGGGAAGCCGGCTACGAGCAGTACTTC
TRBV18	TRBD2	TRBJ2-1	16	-	CASSPPSGVGYNEQFF	TGTGCCAGCTCACCCCCTAGCGGGGTTGGGTACAATGAGCAGTTCTTC
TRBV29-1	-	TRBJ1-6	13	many	CSGRTSLNSPLHF	TGCAGCGGACGGACATCCTTGAATTCACCCCTCCACTTT
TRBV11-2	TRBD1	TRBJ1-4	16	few	CASSLGRGISNEKLFF	TGTGCCAGCAGCTTGGGCAGGGGGATTAGTAATGAAAAACTGTTTTTT
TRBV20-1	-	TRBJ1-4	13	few	CSASRLSNEKLFF	TGCAGTGCTTCCCGTCTAAGTAATGAAAAACTGTTTTTT
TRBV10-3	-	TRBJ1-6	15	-	CAISPGRRFNSPLHF	TGTGCCATCAGCCCAGGTCGGCGTTTTAATTCACCCCTCCACTTT
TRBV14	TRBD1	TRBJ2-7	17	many	CASSHIRVDRVPYEQYF	TGTGCCAGCAGCCACATCCGGGTCGACAGGGTCCCCTACGAGCAGTACTTC